This T cell receptor (beta chain) emerged from a study of T-cell reconstitution after alpha-beta-depleted transplantation in children. Study-wide findings and caveats: From surviving recipient T cells and thymic progenitors came the high day-60 TCRbeta diversity observed in some patients. Newly generated T cells supplied most T-cell counts and diversity one year post-transplant. Reportedly, only several hundred clones from non-depleted graft cells drove alpha-beta T-cell counts at about two months.

As it was prepared, the TCRbeta library received unique molecular identifiers. TCRdb analysed the PCR reads with MiXCR anew, one entry per CDR3 protein. Of about 540,000 distinct CDR3 sequences in the sample, 25% to 30% were seen once. To note about this clonotype: Its specificity is unknown.

V was clipped by 4 bases and J by 4 bases, with 10 bases between them. The V gene's germline CDR1 is SQVTM and CDR2 ANQGSEA. The CDR3 consists of 12 residues. Here the sequenced sample was PBMCs, taken before TCRalphabeta/CD19-depleted stem cell transplant. The clonotype comes from a boy less than two years old with Wiskott-Aldrich syndrome, due to receive a stem cell transplant. This chain links TRBV29-1 with TRBJ2-5, with no clear D. This chain's CDR3 is CSVAWSSETQYF. The CDR3 region has the DNA TGCAGCGTTGCGTGGAGTTCAGAGACCCAGTACTTC. Filled out from reference TRBV29-1 and TRBJ2-5, the complete variable domain reads SAVISQKPSRDICQRGTSLTIQCQVDSQVTMMFWYRQQPGQSLTLIATANQGSEATYESGFVIDKFPISRPNLTFSTLTVSNMSPEDSSIYLCSVAWSSETQYFGPGTRLLVL.